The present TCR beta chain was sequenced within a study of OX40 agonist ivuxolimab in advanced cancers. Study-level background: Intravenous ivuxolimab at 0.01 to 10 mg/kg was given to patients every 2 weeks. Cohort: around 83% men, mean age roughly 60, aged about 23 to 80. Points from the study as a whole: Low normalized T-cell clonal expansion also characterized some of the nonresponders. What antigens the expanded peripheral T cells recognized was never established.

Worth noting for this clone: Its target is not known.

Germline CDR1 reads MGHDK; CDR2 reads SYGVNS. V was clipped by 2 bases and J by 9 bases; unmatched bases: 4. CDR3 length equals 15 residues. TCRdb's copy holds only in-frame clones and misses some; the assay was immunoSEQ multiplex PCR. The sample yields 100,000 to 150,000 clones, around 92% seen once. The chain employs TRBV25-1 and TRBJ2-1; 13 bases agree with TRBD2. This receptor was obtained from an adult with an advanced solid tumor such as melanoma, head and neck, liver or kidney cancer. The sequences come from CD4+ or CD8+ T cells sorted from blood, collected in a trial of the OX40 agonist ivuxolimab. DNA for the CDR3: TGTGCCAGCAGTGAAGGACTAGCGGGAGTCGGTGAGCAGTTCTTC. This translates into CASSEGLAGVGEQFF.